Following are 32 T cell receptor beta chains from one sample sequenced in a study of T cell responses to AZD1222 COVID-19 vaccine. Repertoires were generated with immunoSEQ multiplex PCR, while TCRdb's copy carries only in-frame clones and drops some. The sample gives around 86,000 clones, nearly 90% of which show up once; 8.4% is in the top ten. This specimen was peripheral blood, taken on day 0 of AZD1222 vaccination. The origin of the receptors is an adult in good health.

The V gene is TRBV18, the J gene TRBJ2-3; D ambiguous. The CDR3 is 16 residues long. Germline V gene data show CDR1 as KGHSH and CDR2 as LQKENI. V lost 0 bases and J 0 bases, leaving 10 bases between the germline ends. This CDR3 reads CASSPPSGTSTDTQYF. CDR3 in DNA: TGTGCCAGCTCACCACCGTCAGGAACTAGCACAGATACGCAGTATTTT.

V usage is TRBV29-1 and J usage is TRBJ2-2, with D unresolved. The CDR3 is 13 residues long. Germline V gene sequence: CDR1 SQVTM, CDR2 ANQGSEA. V gave up 3 bases and J gave up 0 bases, with 5 bases separating them. CDR3 sequence (DNA): TGCAGCGTTGATACGCCGAACACCGGGGAGCTGTTTTTT. This encodes CSVDTPNTGELFF.

The chain uses TRBV27 and TRBJ1-1, with a possible D match to TRBD1 (5 bases). From germline, CDR1 is MNHEY and CDR2 SMNVEV (reference sequence). Trimming left V 5 bases short and J 5 bases short, with 12 bases between. CDR3 length: 13 amino acids. CDR3 protein: CASSLTRTTEAFF. For the CDR3, the DNA is TGTGCCAGCAGTCTAACCCGGACAACTGAAGCTTTCTTT.

The gene calls are TRBV29-1 and TRBJ2-1; 9 bases fit TRBD1. The CDR3 length is 13 residues. The V segment lost 7 bases and the J segment 4 bases; nucleotides outside the gene matches: 5. Germline loops: CDR1 SQVTM, CDR2 ANQGSEA. CDR3 nucleotide sequence: TGCAGCGGCCGGGACAGGGATTACAATGAGCAGTTCTTC. Translating gives CSGRDRDYNEQFF.

V gene TRBV3-1 (or the pseudogene TRBV3-2) combines with J gene TRBJ1-6, with TRBD1 as a possible D gene (6 bases). Trimming removed 1 base from V and 7 bases from J, with 11 bases in between. The CDR3 runs 15 residues. In germline, CDR1 is LGHDT, CDR2 YNNKEL (reference sequence). The CDR3 region has the DNA TGTGCCAGCAGCCAAGCCAGGGGTGGAAATTCACCCCTCCACTTT. This encodes CASSQARGGNSPLHF.

The chain links TRBV27 to TRBJ2-1; 10 bases agree with TRBD2. Germline V gives CDR1 MNHEY, CDR2 SMNVEV (reference sequence). J gave up 5 bases and V 8 bases, and 9 bases lay outside the gene matches. This CDR3 has 15 residues. The CDR3 DNA sequence: TGTGCCAGCGGGGACCTAGCGGGGGCGCACAATGAGCAGTTCTTC. Its translation: CASGDLAGAHNEQFF.

In its sample, this clone was seen once. This chain uses TRBV6-2 or TRBV6-3 with TRBJ1-1; 8 bases are a match to TRBD1. The V gene end was trimmed by 6 bases and the J gene end by 12 bases; junction bases not matched to a gene: 9. The CDR3 is made up of 12 amino acids. Germline CDR1 is MNHEY and CDR2 is SVGEGT. The CDR3 DNA reads as TGTGCCAGCAGCCCCCAGGGGGCTAGGACTTTCTTT. This encodes CASSPQGARTFF.

The V and J genes are TRBV25-1 and TRBJ2-4; the D gene is possibly TRBD1 (6 bases). CDR1 MGHDK and CDR2 SYGVNS come from the germline V gene. Trimming removed 4 bases from V and 5 bases from J, with 18 bases in between. This CDR3 comprises 16 residues. The CDR3 here is CASSGPQGVGENIQYF. DNA for the CDR3: TGTGCCAGCAGTGGACCACAGGGAGTGGGGGAAAACATTCAGTACTTC.

J is TRBJ1-2 and V is TRBV19, with D perhaps TRBD1 (6 bases). CDR1 and CDR2 (germline): LNHDA, SQIVND (reference sequence). This CDR3 has 13 residues. V was trimmed by 6 bases and J by 3 bases, leaving 11 bases between them. The CDR3 region is CASSVQGDYGYTF. The CDR3 DNA sequence: TGTGCCAGTAGCGTACAGGGCGACTATGGCTACACCTTC.

The chain joins TRBV7-9 to TRBJ1-1; D remains unclear. This CDR3 contains 14 residues. Germline assignment: CDR1 SEHNR and CDR2 FQNEAQ (reference sequence). V was cut by 10 bases and J by 7 bases, with 22 bases left in between. The CDR3 protein is CATISQERSSEAFF. The CDR3 region has the DNA TGTGCCACCATTTCCCAGGAGCGCAGCAGTGAAGCTTTCTTT.

This clone was seen once. This chain links TRBV5-1 with TRBJ1-4; TRBD1 might be the D (6 bases). The germline V and J ends were trimmed by 8 bases and 6 bases, with 20 bases remaining between them. Germline CDR1 is SGHRS and CDR2 is YFSETQ. The CDR3 is made up of 15 amino acids. This CDR3 reads CARPHIPRGHEKLFF. The DNA of the CDR3 is TGCGCCAGGCCACATATCCCCAGGGGACATGAAAAACTGTTTTTT.

The rearrangement uses TRBV7-6 and TRBJ2-1, with D possibly being TRBD2 (5 bases). Per germline, CDR1 SGHVS and CDR2 FNYEAQ. V was trimmed by 5 bases and J by 9 bases, leaving 8 bases between them. The CDR3 totals 11 residues. The CDR3 bases are TGTGCCAGCAGCACAAGCGGTGAGCAGTTCTTC. This encodes CASSTSGEQFF.

The rearrangement uses TRBV6-2 or TRBV6-3 and TRBJ1-1; weak D call: TRBD1 (5 bases). CDR1 is MNHEY and CDR2 is SVGEGT in the germline V gene. This CDR3 is built from 12 residues. The germline V and J ends were trimmed by 5 bases and 6 bases, with 10 bases remaining between them. The CDR3 coding sequence is TGTGCCAGCAGTGGGGGTTTCCCTGAAGCTTTCTTT. It specifies CASSGGFPEAFF.

The chain combines TRBV5-5 with TRBJ1-2, with D possibly TRBD1 on 5 matching bases. This CDR3 spans 13 amino acids. Trimming removed 4 bases from V and 7 bases from J, with 14 bases in between. CDR1 and CDR2 (germline): SGHKS, YYEKEE (reference sequence). The CDR3, as DNA: TGTGCCAGCAGCCCTACAGGCAGGTCTGGCTACACCTTC. Its protein is CASSPTGRSGYTF.

The chain uses TRBV6-5 and TRBJ1-5; D not certain. Germline CDR1 MNHEY, CDR2 SVGAGI. Between the trimmed V and J ends, which lost 6 bases and 6 bases, there was a span of 12 bases. CDR3 length: 13 residues. The CDR3 is CASRSFKAQPQHF. In DNA, the CDR3 is TGTGCCAGCAGGAGCTTCAAGGCTCAGCCCCAGCATTTT.

This clone has a single count. The chain joins TRBV19 to TRBJ2-1, with TRBD2 matching 8 bases. Looked up from germline, CDR1 is LNHDA and CDR2 is SQIVND (reference sequence). V shed 4 bases, J shed 4 bases, and the junction held 6 bases outside the gene matches. CDR3 size: 15 residues. CDR3 in DNA: TGTGCCAGTAGTACCGCCAGCGGGGGTTACAATGAGCAGTTCTTC. This gives the protein CASSTASGGYNEQFF.

The chain has TRBV18 and TRBJ2-5, with a tentative D call TRBD2 (5 bases). There are 15 residues in the CDR3. Germline V gene sequence: CDR1 KGHSH, CDR2 LQKENI. Trimming took 5 bases from V and 3 from J, leaving 16 bases between them. The CDR3 is CASSRWLASEETQYF. CDR3 coding DNA: TGTGCCAGCTCAAGGTGGCTAGCATCTGAAGAGACCCAGTACTTC.

The J gene is TRBJ1-1, the V gene TRBV18; D possibly corresponds to TRBD1 (6 bases). Germline CDR1 reads KGHSH; CDR2 reads LQKENI. Trimming left V 6 bases short and J 4 bases short, with 12 bases between. The CDR3 is made up of 13 amino acids. The CDR3 sequence is CASSQTGFTEAFF. In DNA form, the CDR3 reads TGTGCCAGCTCGCAGACAGGTTTCACTGAAGCTTTCTTT.

The gene calls are TRBV6-5 and TRBJ1-1; D gene ambiguous. Germline-derived CDR1 and CDR2 are MNHEY and SVGAGI. Deletions cut 7 bases from V and 3 bases from J, with 15 bases between. The length of the CDR3 is 14 residues. CDR3 region: CASTTTSGYTEAFF. CDR3 DNA: TGTGCCAGCACTACAACCTCCGGGTACACTGAAGCTTTCTTT.

This chain joins TRBV7-3 and TRBJ2-2; D not resolved. Germline CDR1 SGHTA, CDR2 FQGTGA. V was pared by 1 base and J by 4 bases, with 13 bases between. The CDR3 length is 16 residues. The CDR3 region has the DNA TGTGCCAGCAGCTTAAATCCTAGTCGGAGCACCGGGGAGCTGTTTTTT. This sequence encodes CASSLNPSRSTGELFF.

Notes on this clone: Other DNA variants within this sample encode the same CDR3. The rearrangement uses TRBV2 and TRBJ1-3, with unresolved D. The V gene's germline CDR1 is SNHLY and CDR2 FYNNEI. The V and J ends lost 0 bases and 0 bases respectively, with 3 bases between them. CDR3 size: 14 residues. The CDR3 is CASSEATSGNTIYF. DNA of the CDR3: TGTGCCAGCAGTGAAGCTACCTCTGGAAACACCATATATTTT.

The J gene is TRBJ1-4, the V gene TRBV6-6; no definite D call. Trimming stripped 5 bases from V and 4 bases from J, with 11 bases between. CDR1 is MNHNY, CDR2 SVGAGI, per germline (reference sequence). The CDR3 covers 14 residues. In nucleotides, the CDR3 is TGTGCCAGCAGTCGGACGGGAGATAATGAAAAACTGTTTTTT. It is translated as CASSRTGDNEKLFF.

The V and J genes are TRBV19 and TRBJ2-1; 10 bases agree with TRBD2. V shed 6 bases and J 4 bases; nucleotides not matched to a gene: 12. In germline, CDR1 is LNHDA, CDR2 SQIVND (reference sequence). The CDR3 loop spans 17 amino acids. In DNA form, the CDR3 reads TGTGCCAGTAGACCGACCCGGCTAGCGGGGGTATACAATGAGCAGTTCTTC. Its translation is CASRPTRLAGVYNEQFF. Full variable domain (remainder filled in from reference TRBV19 and TRBJ2-1): DGGITQSPKYLFRKEGQNVTLSCEQNLNHDAMYWYRQDPGQGLRLIYYSQIVNDFQKGDIAEGYSVSREKKESFPLTVTSAQKNPTAFYLCASRPTRLAGVYNEQFFGPGTRLTVL.

The chain employs TRBV2 and TRBJ1-6; D not resolved. Germline loops: CDR1 SNHLY, CDR2 FYNNEI. The ends were cut back, 11 bases at V and 4 bases at J, with 12 bases in the middle. CDR3 size: 13 residues. The CDR3 bases are TGTGCCTCTAGAGGCAGTTATAATTCACCCCTCCACTTT. Amino acid sequence: CASRGSYNSPLHF. The full variable domain, completed using reference TRBV2 and TRBJ1-6, is EPEVTQTPSHQVTQMGQEVILRCVPISNHLYFYWYRQILGQKVEFLVSFYNNEISEKSEIFDDQFSVERPDGSNFTLKIRSTKLEDSAMYFCASRGSYNSPLHFGNGTRLTVT.

This chain links TRBV7-6 with TRBJ1-6; no clear D. Deletions cut 1 base from V and 5 bases from J, with 12 bases between. Germline CDR1 is SGHVS and CDR2 is FNYEAQ. This CDR3 has 16 residues. CDR3 in amino acids: CASSLERPGDNSPLHF. The CDR3 coding sequence is TGTGCCAGCAGCTTAGAGCGGCCAGGCGATAATTCACCCCTCCACTTT.

This clone has a single count. This rearrangement joins TRBV24-1 to TRBJ2-3, with a possible D match to TRBD2 (5 bases). Germline V gene data show CDR1 as KGHDR and CDR2 as SFDVKD. The V end lost 4 bases, the J end lost 5 bases, and 9 bases lay between the germline ends. The CDR3 extends over 13 amino acids. This CDR3 reads CATSDPGLDTQYF. The DNA for the CDR3 is TGTGCCACCAGTGACCCCGGACTAGATACGCAGTATTTT.

The chain couples TRBV19 to TRBJ1-3; perhaps TRBD1 as D (6 bases). Germline V lookup: CDR1 LNHDA, CDR2 SQIVND (reference sequence). The length of the CDR3 is 15 residues. V lost 3 bases, J lost 2 bases, and 11 bases lay in between. The CDR3 region is CASSIEDRPGNTIYF. CDR3 nucleotides: TGTGCCAGTAGTATCGAAGACAGGCCTGGAAACACCATATATTTT.

The chain recombines TRBV7-9 with TRBJ1-2, with 8 positions matching TRBD1. The CDR3 is made up of 16 amino acids. CDR1 and CDR2 (germline): SEHNR, FQNEAQ (reference sequence). Trimming removed 5 bases from V and 3 bases from J; junction bases left unmatched: 11. Here the CDR3 DNA reads TGTGCCAGCAGCCTATTTTCGGGGACAGGACACTATGGCTACACCTTC. Translation: CASSLFSGTGHYGYTF. The full variable domain, its missing parts supplied by reference TRBV7-9 and TRBJ1-2, is DTGVSQNPRHKITKRGQNVTFRCDPISEHNRLYWYRQTLGQGPEFLTYFQNEAQLEKSRLLSDRFSAERPKGSFSTLEIQRTEQGDSAMYLCASSLFSGTGHYGYTFGSGTRLTVV.

The V gene is TRBV7-2, the J gene TRBJ1-4, with D unclear. Germline assignment: CDR1 SGHTA and CDR2 FQGNSA. The CDR3 covers 15 residues. With 2 bases removed from V and 0 bases from J, the gap between germline ends came to 7 bases. The CDR3 DNA reads TGTGCCAGCAGCTTAATCTTTTCAACTAATGAAAAACTGTTTTTT. It specifies CASSLIFSTNEKLFF.

The V and J genes are TRBV27 and TRBJ1-2, with D unclear. The V and J ends lost 2 bases and 7 bases respectively, with 11 bases between them. The CDR3 contains 13 residues. Germline CDR1 and CDR2: MNHEY and SMNVEV (reference sequence). CDR3 coding DNA: TGTGCCAGCAGTTTAACGCGGGGTAGTGGCTACACCTTC. Its translation is CASSLTRGSGYTF.

The CDR3 DNA reads TGTGCCACCAAGCCGGGACTAGCGGGGGGGCTTCCCTACAATGAGCAGTTCTTC. It specifies CATKPGLAGGLPYNEQFF. This chain links TRBV15 with TRBJ2-1, with 16 bases matching TRBD2. CDR3 length: 18 residues. The germline CDR1 and CDR2 sequences are LNHNV and YYDKDF (reference sequence). The junction had 8 bases not matched to a gene; V was cut back by 7 bases and J by 2 bases.

This chain joins TRBV2 and TRBJ2-6; perhaps D is TRBD1 or TRBD2 (5 bases each). The length of the CDR3 is 15 residues. Trimming pared 7 bases from V and 1 base from J, leaving 11 bases between. Germline loops: CDR1 SNHLY, CDR2 FYNNEI. The CDR3 sequence: CASNLEGSGANVLTF. DNA for the CDR3: TGTGCCAGCAACTTAGAGGGGTCTGGGGCCAACGTCCTGACTTTC.